This TCR beta chain was captured by sequencing in a study of T cell responses to AZD1222 COVID-19 vaccine (dated by TCRdb to the early 2020s). In terms of the full investigation: Because spike-specific TCR depth and breadth did not differ between the two schedules, AZD1222 recipients who got a second dose at roughly 4 weeks were pooled with those who got a second dose at roughly 12 weeks. A total of about 250 trial participants underwent TCR sequencing, of whom 200 to 220 had received two doses of AZD1222 and about 25 had received two doses of the MenACWY control vaccine. Trial participants were enrolled by age into subgroups of 18-55, 56-69 and 70-plus years, and roughly 160, 29 and 62 TCR-sequenced participants, respectively, were included in these subgroups.

The CDR3 regions of human TCRbeta chains were subjected to immunosequencing. The authors' analysis ran thus. TCRs in the repertoires were compared against a reference library of SARS-CoV-2-specific TCRs that had been generated with the MIRA antigen-specificity platform. Breadth meant the fraction of unique TCRs that were SARS-CoV-2-associated, whereas depth meant the fraction of total T cells that were SARS-CoV-2-associated. Using the MIRA data, each spike-specific TCR was assigned both to the spike region to which the TCR was reactive and to a CD4 or CD8 class. Log10-transformed breadth and depth values were compared by one-way ANOVA with Sidak's multiple comparisons tests. Sourced from immuneACCESS, this table was stored by TCRdb with only in-frame sequences that have V and J called. A share of the clones is absent; for the studies checked, an unresolved V gene accounts for under half, and the remainder has no known explanation. V, J and clone size are taken as reported in that table, and D and trimming were inferred from the DNA itself. In this sample the table shows tens of thousands of clones, 82% of which occur a single time. 5% to 6% of the sample goes to the ten largest clones.

V drops 1 base and J drops 8 bases, leaving 9 bases in between. From its cysteine to its phenylalanine, the CDR3 spans 13 amino acids. Here the CDR3 DNA is all that survives: 39 bases in frame from base 1. The germline V gene (reference sequence) gives CDR1 as GTSNPN and CDR2 as SVGIG. Comment on this clone: Its target antigen remains unknown. Base qualities are not provided; no much larger clone lies one nucleotide away.

Broader findings and caveats from the paper: CD4 TCRs associated with the vaccine covered the entire spike protein, and the dominant responses were in regions 160-218 and 743-854. Conclusions about previously exposed vaccinees are limited, since just a handful of AZD1222 recipients were seropositive for SARS-CoV-2 at baseline. In the small 56-69-year group, the increase in depth fell short of significance, most likely because of low power. Most participants were white British and females outnumbered males, and the authors suggested that clonal diversity may have been underestimated. After two AZD1222 doses, both the breadth and the depth of spike-specific TCRs were significantly higher than at day 0 and than in MenACWY recipients. Because no day 14 peak-response samples were available, repertoires were characterized only after the peak T cell response. Nearly half of unique spike-specific TCRs reportedly recognized epitopes outside regions mutated in the B.1.351 and B.1.1.7 variants.

The time point label, read with the paper, signifies: baseline before first vaccination. Vaccinee samples were obtained from the UK trials COV001 and COV002, which included a single-blind randomized controlled phase 2/3 trial of AZD1222 (ChAdOx1 nCoV-19) in healthy adults. For TCRbeta chain sequencing, PBMC samples from trial participants were taken at day 0 and at day 28 after the second dose. The sequence joins TRBV30 to TRBJ1-6, with TRBD1 tentatively as D gene (6 bases match). The TCR comes from an adult in good health. Sequences were derived from peripheral blood, sampled on day 0 of AZD1222 vaccination. The CDR3 region reads CAWSANRDSPLHF. The nucleotides are TGTGCCTGGAGTGCCAACAGGGATTCACCCCTCCACTTT.